This T cell receptor beta chain was observed in a study of post-analysis software for immune sequencing data. About the study: The patients showed relapsing-remitting, secondary progressive and progressive-relapsing multiple sclerosis courses.

In germline, CDR1 is LNHNV, CDR2 YYDKDF (reference sequence). V lost 8 bases to trimming and J lost 4 bases; unmatched junction nucleotides: 7. The CDR3 runs 15 residues. Included in the TCR beta cDNA libraries were unique molecular identifiers. Roughly 500,000 cDNA molecules were obtained per 1 to 10 million input T cells. TCRdb called the PCR reads again in MiXCR, with one record for every CDR3 protein. The repertoire holds hundreds of thousands of distinct CDR3 sequences, with around 44% as singletons. Study outcomes and limitations: A significant reduction in normalized Chao1 diversity was observed in multiple sclerosis patients versus controls. With F measure, samples from one preparation batch clustered together strongly. When patients were compared with controls, a handful of TRBV segments were more frequent, TRBV5-6, TRBV5-1 and TRBV20-1 among them.

The sample holds a few counts of this clonotype. Its antigen is still unknown. The rearrangement uses TRBV15 and TRBJ2-1; TRBD2 agrees at 11 bases. Sequencing was carried out using blood. The receptor was isolated from a girl aged 10 to 17 with multiple sclerosis. The DNA for the CDR3 is TGTGCCACCGCAGAGACTAGCGGGGCTTACAATGAGCAGTTCTTC. Protein product: CATAETSGAYNEQFF.